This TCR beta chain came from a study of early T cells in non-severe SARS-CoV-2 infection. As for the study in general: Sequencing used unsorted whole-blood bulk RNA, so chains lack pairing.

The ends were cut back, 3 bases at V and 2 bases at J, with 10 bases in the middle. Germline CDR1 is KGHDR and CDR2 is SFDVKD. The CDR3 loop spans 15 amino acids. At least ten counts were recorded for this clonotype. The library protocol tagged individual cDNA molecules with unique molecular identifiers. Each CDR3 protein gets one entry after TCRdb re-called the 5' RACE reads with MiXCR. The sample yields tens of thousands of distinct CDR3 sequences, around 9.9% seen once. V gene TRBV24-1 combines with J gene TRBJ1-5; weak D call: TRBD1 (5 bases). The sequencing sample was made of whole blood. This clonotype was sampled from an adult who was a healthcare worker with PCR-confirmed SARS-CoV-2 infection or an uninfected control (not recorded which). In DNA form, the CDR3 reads TGTGCCACCAGTGATAGGGACGGCCGCAATCAGCCCCAGCATTTT. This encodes CATSDRDGRNQPQHF.